This T cell receptor beta chain was identified during a study of shared clonotypes between healthy human individuals. Turning to the study itself: A donor's plate count was three for CD4 naive and three for CD4 memory; CD8 naive had two and CD8 memory one.

The material for each subset, its genomic DNA, was split evenly across several immunoSEQ plates. Assay: immunoSEQ multiplex PCR; the TCRdb copy retains only in-frame clones and omits some. Here the sample spans roughly 1.5 million clones, approximately 98% being singletons. The CDR3 loop spans 13 amino acids. Germline CDR1 ENHRY, CDR2 SYGVKD. V lost 10 bases and J lost 6; bases outside the gene matches: 8. Each of the donors was a healthy adult who was HIV-negative and had not had a recent acute infection or vaccination. This receptor was identified in a man aged 25-40 years in good health. The chain carries TRBV10-3 and TRBJ2-1; 8 bases match TRBD2. Sequenced input: naive CD4+ T cells sorted from blood. Subset indicated: CD45RA+ positively selected. CDR3 sequence reads: CATSSGRGNEQFF. DNA for the CDR3: TGTGCCACCTCGAGCGGGAGAGGCAATGAGCAGTTCTTC.